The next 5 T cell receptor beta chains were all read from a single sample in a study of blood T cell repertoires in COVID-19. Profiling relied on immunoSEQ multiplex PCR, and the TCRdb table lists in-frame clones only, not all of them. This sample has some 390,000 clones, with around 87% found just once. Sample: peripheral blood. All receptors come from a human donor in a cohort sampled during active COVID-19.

The CDR3 reads CASSPGQGATGELFF. CDR3 nucleotide sequence: TGTGCCAGCTCACCGGGACAGGGGGCCACCGGGGAGCTGTTTTTT. The chain recombines TRBV18 with TRBJ2-2; TRBD1 aligns across 12 bases. The ends lost 3 bases at V and 4 bases at J; junction bases unmatched: 0. This CDR3 region has 15 residues. Germline V gene lookup returns CDR1 KGHSH and CDR2 LQKENI. The complete variable domain, with remaining parts taken from reference TRBV18 and TRBJ2-2, reads NAGVMQNPRHLVRRRGQEARLRCSPMKGHSHVYWYRQLPEEGLKFMVYLQKENIIDESGMPKERFSAEFPKEGPSILRIQQVVRGDSAAYFCASSPGQGATGELFFGEGSRLTVL.

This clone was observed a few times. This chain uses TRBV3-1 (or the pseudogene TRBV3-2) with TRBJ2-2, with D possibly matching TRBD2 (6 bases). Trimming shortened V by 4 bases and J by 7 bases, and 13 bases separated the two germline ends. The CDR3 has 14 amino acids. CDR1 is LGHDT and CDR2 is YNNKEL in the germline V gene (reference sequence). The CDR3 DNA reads TGTGCCAGCAGCCCGGGACTTCGGATCGGGGAGCTGTTTTTT. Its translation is CASSPGLRIGELFF.

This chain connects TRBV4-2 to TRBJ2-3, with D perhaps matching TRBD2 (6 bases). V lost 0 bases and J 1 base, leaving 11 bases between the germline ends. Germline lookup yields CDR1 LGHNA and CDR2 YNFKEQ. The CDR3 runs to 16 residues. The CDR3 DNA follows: TGTGCCAGCAGCCAAGATCCTAGCGTCCGCACAGATACGCAGTATTTT. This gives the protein CASSQDPSVRTDTQYF.

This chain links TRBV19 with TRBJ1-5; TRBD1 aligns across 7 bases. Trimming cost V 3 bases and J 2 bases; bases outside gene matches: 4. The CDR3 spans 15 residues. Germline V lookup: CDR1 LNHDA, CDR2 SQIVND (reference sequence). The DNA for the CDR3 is TGTGCCAGTAGTATTTGGGACAGTGGCAATCAGCCCCAGCATTTT. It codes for CASSIWDSGNQPQHF.

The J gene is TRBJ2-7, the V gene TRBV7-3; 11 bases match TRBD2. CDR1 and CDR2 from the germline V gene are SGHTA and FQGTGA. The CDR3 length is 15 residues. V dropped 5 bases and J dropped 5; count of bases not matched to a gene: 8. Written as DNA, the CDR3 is TGTGCCAGCAGCGGCCTACTAGCGGGAGCCAACGAGCAGTACTTC. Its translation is CASSGLLAGANEQYF.